The next 32 T cell receptor beta chains were all read from a single sample in a study of cytomegalovirus exposure and HLA in healthy donors. Primers: 60 Vbeta forward and 13 Jbeta reverse. Assay used: immunoSEQ multiplex PCR; TCRdb lists only in-frame clones, some missing. The sample carries roughly 99,000 clones, about 74% recorded once. Material: PBMCs. The receptors were sampled from a woman between 40 and 50 years old in good health and CMV-seropositive.

In its sample, this clone was seen once. The chain combines TRBV7-9 with TRBJ1-2; tentative D call: TRBD1 (5 bases). The CDR3 totals 13 residues. The V and J ends lost 1 base and 8 bases respectively, with 11 bases between them. CDR1 and CDR2 from the germline V gene are SEHNR and FQNEAQ (reference sequence). Here the CDR3 reads CASSLDWGAGYTF. For the CDR3, the DNA is TGTGCCAGCAGCTTAGATTGGGGCGCGGGCTACACCTTC.

V is TRBV5-1 and J is TRBJ2-7; TRBD1 aligns across 11 bases. This CDR3 comprises 15 residues. The V segment lost 4 bases and the J segment 6 bases; nucleotides outside the gene matches: 9. Looked up from germline, CDR1 is SGHRS and CDR2 is YFSETQ. The CDR3 is CASSTGQGDTREQYF. CDR3 in DNA: TGCGCCAGCAGCACGGGACAGGGGGACACTCGCGAGCAGTACTTC. Full variable domain (remainder filled in from reference TRBV5-1 and TRBJ2-7): KAGVTQTPRYLIKTRGQQVTLSCSPISGHRSVSWYQQTPGQGLQFLFEYFSETQRNKGNFPGRFSGRQFSNSRSEMNVSTLELGDSALYLCASSTGQGDTREQYFGPGTRLTVT.

The genes are TRBV6-5 and TRBJ1-3, with 8 bases aligning to TRBD1. The CDR3 covers 15 residues. J gave up 2 bases and V 0 bases, and 0 bases lay outside the gene matches. Germline V CDR1 and CDR2: MNHEY, SVGAGI. CDR3 loop: CASSYSTGAGNTIYF. In DNA, the CDR3 is TGTGCCAGCAGTTACTCGACAGGGGCTGGAAACACCATATATTTT.

The V and J genes are TRBV4-2 and TRBJ1-1, with D possibly matching TRBD1 (5 bases). Germline V gene lookup returns CDR1 LGHNA and CDR2 YNFKEQ. The CDR3 is 16 residues long. Between the trimmed V and J ends, which lost 4 bases and 5 bases, there was a span of 20 bases. CDR3 sequence reads: CASSLIGQGVGTEAFF. DNA of the CDR3: TGTGCCAGCAGCCTAATTGGACAAGGGGTAGGAACTGAAGCTTTCTTT.

The rearrangement joins TRBV25-1 to TRBJ2-1, with TRBD1 identical over 10 bases. The junction had 14 bases not matched to a gene; V was cut back by 3 bases and J by 12 bases. The CDR3 length is 16 residues. CDR1 is MGHDK and CDR2 is SYGVNS in the germline V gene. The CDR3 loop is CASSDLGGQGTVGQFF. The CDR3 DNA is TGTGCCAGCAGTGACCTGGGGGGACAGGGGACGGTTGGGCAGTTCTTC.

The rearrangement uses TRBV7-2 and TRBJ2-2; D perhaps matches TRBD1 (6 bases). Trimming left V 1 base short and J 2 bases short, with 8 bases between. CDR3 length: 15 amino acids. The germline V gene has CDR1 SGHTA and CDR2 FQGNSA. CDR3 DNA: TGTGCCAGCAGCTTAGGGACAGCAAACACCGGGGAGCTGTTTTTT. This translates into CASSLGTANTGELFF.

This clone came up once. The J gene is TRBJ1-5, the V gene TRBV19; 9 positions match TRBD1. CDR1 LNHDA and CDR2 SQIVND come from the germline V gene (reference sequence). The V and J ends lost 1 base and 4 bases, in that order; junction bases with no gene match: 5. The CDR3 covers 16 residues. CDR3 sequence (DNA): TGTGCCAGTAGTATAGGGGGACAGGGCGGAAATCAGCCCCAGCATTTT. Translated: CASSIGGQGGNQPQHF.

The V gene is TRBV4-1, the J gene TRBJ2-5; tentative D call: TRBD2 (5 bases). Germline V CDR1 and CDR2: MGHRA, YSYEKL. The CDR3 consists of 13 residues. V was cut by 4 bases and J by 5 bases, with 11 bases left in between. DNA of the CDR3: TGCGCCAGCAGCCGGGGAGCCAGGGAGACCCAGTACTTC. Translating gives CASSRGARETQYF.

V usage is TRBV5-1 and J usage is TRBJ2-2, with TRBD1 matching over 8 bases. Per the germline V gene, CDR1 is SGHRS and CDR2 is YFSETQ. V was pared by 3 bases and J by 1 base, with 2 bases of the junction left unmatched. The CDR3 has 15 amino acids. CDR3 DNA: TGCGCCAGCAGCTCCGGGACAGGGAACACCGGGGAGCTGTTTTTT. It yields the protein CASSSGTGNTGELFF.

The chain links TRBV29-1 to TRBJ2-3; TRBD2 is a possible D gene (6 bases). CDR1 is SQVTM, CDR2 ANQGSEA, per germline. V lost 0 bases to trimming and J lost 0 bases, with 16 bases between them. This CDR3 has 17 residues. The CDR3 DNA reads as TGCAGCGTTGAAGACCCTGGGGGGAGAGAGAGCACAGATACGCAGTATTTT. Its protein product is CSVEDPGGRESTDTQYF.

V and J are TRBV7-3 and TRBJ1-1, with 7 positions matching TRBD1. Germline V CDR1 and CDR2: SGHTA, FQGTGA. CDR3 length equals 15 residues. After removal of 0 bases from V and 4 bases from J, the junction contained 5 bases not matched to a gene. CDR3 region: CASSLTPTGATEAFF. CDR3 bases: TGTGCCAGCAGCTTAACGCCCACAGGGGCCACTGAAGCTTTCTTT.

The chain couples TRBV7-2 to TRBJ1-5; 9 bases fit TRBD1. Germline trimming cut 1 base from V and 4 bases from J; bases unmatched to any gene: 2. In germline, CDR1 is SGHTA, CDR2 FQGNSA. CDR3 length: 15 amino acids. CDR3 DNA: TGTGCCAGCAGCTTAGGAGGGACAGGGAATCAGCCCCAGCATTTT. Translated: CASSLGGTGNQPQHF.

The rearrangement uses TRBV6-5 and TRBJ1-2; D is unclear. CDR3 size: 12 residues. Germline V gene sequence: CDR1 MNHEY, CDR2 SVGAGI. V dropped 8 bases and J dropped 4 bases, with 11 bases sitting between them. CDR3 bases: TGTGCCAGCGGGAGAGGCCTCTATGGCTACACCTTC. Translating gives CASGRGLYGYTF.

This chain uses TRBV7-2 with TRBJ2-1; 14 nucleotides agree with TRBD2. The CDR3 consists of 18 residues. Per the germline V gene, CDR1 is SGHTA and CDR2 is FQGNSA. Trimming removed 4 bases from V and 2 bases from J; junction bases left unmatched: 7. CDR3 bases: TGTGCCAGCAGCTCCGCCGGGACTAGCGGGGGCCCCTACAATGAGCAGTTCTTC. Residues: CASSSAGTSGGPYNEQFF. The full variable domain, with the rest looked up from reference TRBV7-2 and TRBJ2-1, is GAGVSQSPSNKVTEKGKDVELRCDPISGHTALYWYRQSLGQGLEFLIYFQGNSAPDKSGLPSDRFSAERTGGSVSTLTIQRTQQEDSAVYLCASSSAGTSGGPYNEQFFGPGTRLTVL.

This clone was detected only a few times. The J gene is TRBJ1-1, the V gene TRBV27, with 9 bases aligning to TRBD1. V lost 6 bases and J lost 5; bases outside the gene matches: 7. CDR3 size: 14 residues. Germline V lookup: CDR1 MNHEY, CDR2 SMNVEV (reference sequence). CDR3 in amino acids: CASRGWDRVTEAFF. The CDR3 region has the DNA TGTGCCAGCAGGGGGTGGGACAGGGTGACTGAAGCTTTCTTT.

The gene calls are TRBV7-2 and TRBJ1-2; TRBD1 matches at 7 bases. The length of the CDR3 is 13 residues. With V trimmed by 5 bases and J by 7 bases, 7 bases remained unmatched. The germline V gene has CDR1 SGHTA and CDR2 FQGNSA. DNA of the CDR3: TGTGCCAGCAGCCTGACAGGGTTCAGTGGCTACACCTTC. It yields the protein CASSLTGFSGYTF.

This sequence joins TRBV11-2 and TRBJ2-4, with TRBD1 matching over 7 bases. Trimming cost V 4 bases and J 8 bases; bases outside gene matches: 14. The CDR3 consists of 16 residues. The germline V gene encodes CDR1 SGHAT and CDR2 FQNNGV. The CDR3 here is CASSSARQGRRDIQYF. CDR3 nucleotides: TGTGCCAGCAGCTCAGCCAGACAGGGAAGAAGGGACATTCAGTACTTC.

The chain combines TRBV2 with TRBJ1-6; 7 bases fit TRBD1. The V gene end was trimmed by 3 bases and the J gene end by 7 bases; junction bases not matched to a gene: 6. Germline loops: CDR1 SNHLY, CDR2 FYNNEI. The CDR3 is 15 amino acids. The CDR3 sequence: CASSDDRVGNSPLHF. The CDR3 DNA reads as TGTGCCAGCAGTGACGACAGGGTGGGGAATTCACCCCTCCACTTT.

V gene TRBV18 combines with J gene TRBJ2-7; possibly TRBD2 for D (5 bases). The CDR3 consists of 13 residues. With 4 bases removed from V and 4 bases from J, the gap between germline ends came to 11 bases. Germline CDR1 KGHSH, CDR2 LQKENI. CDR3 coding DNA: TGTGCCAGCTCACTGCCTAGCAGGTACGAGCAGTACTTC. Residues: CASSLPSRYEQYF.

The chain joins TRBV30 to TRBJ1-1; 7 bases agree with TRBD1. Germline values: CDR1 GTSNPN, CDR2 SVGIG (reference sequence). Losses at the gene ends were 5 bases for V and 6 bases for J; bases not matched to a gene: 15. The length of the CDR3 is 15 residues. The CDR3, as DNA: TGTGCCTGGTCCAAAAAACTACAGGGGTTGGCTGAAGCTTTCTTT. It is translated as CAWSKKLQGLAEAFF.

The chain links TRBV7-2 to TRBJ1-2; D is undetermined. The ends were cut back, 1 base at V and 8 bases at J, with 11 bases in the middle. Germline V lookup: CDR1 SGHTA, CDR2 FQGNSA. CDR3 length equals 13 residues. The CDR3 sequence: CASSLVVGEGYTF. CDR3 nucleotides: TGTGCCAGCAGCTTAGTCGTCGGAGAGGGCTACACCTTC.

The rearrangement links TRBV5-1 to TRBJ1-1, with D possibly matching TRBD1 (6 bases). V was shortened by 0 bases and J by 5 bases, with 11 bases between the two germline ends. This CDR3 has 14 amino acids. Germline V gives CDR1 SGHRS, CDR2 YFSETQ. The CDR3 DNA reads TGCGCCAGCAGCTTGGGGGGGCCCCATACTGAAGCTTTCTTT. Its translation: CASSLGGPHTEAFF. Based on the CDR3 plus reference TRBV5-1 and TRBJ1-1, the full variable domain is KAGVTQTPRYLIKTRGQQVTLSCSPISGHRSVSWYQQTPGQGLQFLFEYFSETQRNKGNFPGRFSGRQFSNSRSEMNVSTLELGDSALYLCASSLGGPHTEAFFGQGTRLTVV.

The gene calls are TRBV6-5 and TRBJ1-6; 8 bases fit TRBD1. V gave up 2 bases and J gave up 9 bases; unmatched junction bases: 6. CDR1 is MNHEY and CDR2 is SVGAGI in the germline V gene. CDR3 size: 15 residues. This CDR3 reads CASSYDRGVTSPLHF. The CDR3 region has the DNA TGTGCCAGCAGTTACGACAGGGGAGTAACTTCACCCCTCCACTTT.

The genes are TRBV7-3 and TRBJ2-7; 9 nucleotides align to TRBD2. Germline V lookup: CDR1 SGHTA, CDR2 FQGTGA. V trimming: 5 bases; J trimming: 6 bases; junction bases outside the gene matches: 8. The CDR3 extends over 14 amino acids. The chain's CDR3 is CASSPPGLAAEQYF. CDR3 DNA: TGTGCCAGCAGCCCTCCGGGACTAGCCGCCGAGCAGTACTTC. The full variable domain, with the rest looked up from reference TRBV7-3 and TRBJ2-7, is GAGVSQTPSNKVTEKGKYVELRCDPISGHTALYWYRQSLGQGPEFLIYFQGTGAADDSGLPNDRFFAVRPEGSVSTLKIQRTERGDSAVYLCASSPPGLAAEQYFGPGTRLTVT.

This clone was picked up a small number of times. This chain joins TRBV27 and TRBJ1-2; 10 bases are a match to TRBD1. Germline V gene sequence: CDR1 MNHEY, CDR2 SMNVEV (reference sequence). The CDR3 consists of 13 residues. Trimming took 6 bases from V and 8 from J; bases not matched to a gene: 6. The DNA of the CDR3 is TGTGCCAGCAGGGCCGGGACAGGGGCAGGCTACACCTTC. Translated, it gives CASRAGTGAGYTF.

The chain uses TRBV4-2 and TRBJ2-7, with 7 bases that match TRBD1. CDR3 length equals 13 residues. J was trimmed by 4 bases and V by 2 bases; bases with no gene match: 2. Germline values: CDR1 LGHNA, CDR2 YNFKEQ. CDR3 sequence (DNA): TGTGCCAGCAGCCAACCGGGACAGTACGAGCAGTACTTC. Residues: CASSQPGQYEQYF.

The chain is built from TRBV2 and TRBJ1-5; possible D gene TRBD1, 5 bases. This CDR3 has 14 residues. Trimming shortened V by 6 bases and J by 5 bases, and 14 bases separated the two germline ends. Germline CDR1 and CDR2: SNHLY and FYNNEI. CDR3 sequence: CASRRGVGDQPQHF. DNA of the CDR3: TGTGCCAGCAGGCGGGGGGTCGGTGATCAGCCCCAGCATTTT. The full variable domain, rest sourced from reference TRBV2 and TRBJ1-5, is EPEVTQTPSHQVTQMGQEVILRCVPISNHLYFYWYRQILGQKVEFLVSFYNNEISEKSEIFDDQFSVERPDGSNFTLKIRSTKLEDSAMYFCASRRGVGDQPQHFGDGTRLSIL.

The V call is TRBV5-1, the J call TRBJ2-7; the match to TRBD1 covers 7 bases. The CDR3 covers 14 residues. Looked up from germline, CDR1 is SGHRS and CDR2 is YFSETQ. The J segment lost 4 bases and the V segment lost 4 bases, leaving 8 bases of the junction unmatched. The CDR3 nucleotides read TGCGCCAGCAGCGCCACAGGGGAGAGGTACGAGCAGTACTTC. It specifies CASSATGERYEQYF.

This chain links TRBV4-1 with TRBJ1-6, with 10 bases fitting TRBD1. The germline CDR1 and CDR2 sequences are MGHRA and YSYEKL. Trimming took 0 bases from V and 10 from J; bases not matched to a gene: 15. The CDR3 length is 19 residues. The CDR3 DNA reads as TGCGCCAGCAGCCAAGATGGGGGATACGGGACAGGGGTTCGATCACCCCTCCACTTT. As protein: CASSQDGGYGTGVRSPLHF.

The CDR3: CASSRRTSGENEQFF. CDR3 in DNA: TGTGCCAGCAGTCGACGGACTAGCGGGGAAAATGAGCAGTTCTTC. The rearrangement joins TRBV2 to TRBJ2-1, with 12 bases matching TRBD2. The CDR3 covers 15 residues. The germline CDR1 and CDR2 sequences are SNHLY and FYNNEI. V lost 5 bases to trimming and J lost 7 bases; unmatched junction nucleotides: 6.

The rearrangement links TRBV6-5 to TRBJ2-7, with a weak D call TRBD1 (5 bases). This CDR3 contains 14 residues. Trimming cost V 3 bases and J 5 bases, with 14 bases left between them. Germline assignment: CDR1 MNHEY and CDR2 SVGAGI. In DNA, the CDR3 is TGTGCCAGCAGTTATGACAGATACCTTAACGAGCAGTACTTC. Residues: CASSYDRYLNEQYF.

The rearrangement uses TRBV6-5 and TRBJ1-5; D remains unclear. Germline V gene sequence: CDR1 MNHEY, CDR2 SVGAGI. This CDR3 region has 14 residues. Trimming took 6 bases from V and 3 from J, leaving 12 bases between them. CDR3 sequence (DNA): TGTGCCAGCAGGGAACAGAGAAACAATCAGCCCCAGCATTTT. It codes for CASREQRNNQPQHF.